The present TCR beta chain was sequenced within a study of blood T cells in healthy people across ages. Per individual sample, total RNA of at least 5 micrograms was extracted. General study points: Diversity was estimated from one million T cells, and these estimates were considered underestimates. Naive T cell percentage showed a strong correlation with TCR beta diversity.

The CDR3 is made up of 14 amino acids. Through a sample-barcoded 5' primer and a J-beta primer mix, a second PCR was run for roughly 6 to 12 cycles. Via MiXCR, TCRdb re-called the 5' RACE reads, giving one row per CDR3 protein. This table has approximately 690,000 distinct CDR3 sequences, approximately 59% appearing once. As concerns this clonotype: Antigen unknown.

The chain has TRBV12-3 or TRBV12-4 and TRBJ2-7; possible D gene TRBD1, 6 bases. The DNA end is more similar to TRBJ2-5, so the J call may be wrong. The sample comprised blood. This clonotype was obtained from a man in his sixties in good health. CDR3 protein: CASSQGTRRETQYF. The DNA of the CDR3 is TGTGCCAGCAGTCAGGGGACACGGAGAGAGACCCAGTACTTC.